The 20 T cell receptor beta chains listed next were all sequenced from one sample in a study of shared T cell receptors in the human thymus. TCRdb's table, derived via immunoSEQ multiplex PCR, lists solely in-frame clones and lacks some. Altogether hundreds of thousands of clones are present, around 87% being singletons, with the ten largest covering roughly 0.0087%. A further study also used this sample, focusing on human thymus T cells.

The sequencing input was thymocytes. The receptors were sampled from a boy less than two years old with a congenital heart defect.

The V gene is TRBV11-2, the J gene TRBJ1-4; D is possibly TRBD1 (6 bases). This CDR3 has 17 residues. The V and J ends lost 5 bases and 5 bases respectively, with 21 bases between them. Germline CDR1 SGHAT, CDR2 FQNNGV. The CDR3 loop is CASSPQPSQGGNEKLFF. The CDR3 bases are TGTGCCAGCAGCCCACAACCCTCACAGGGAGGGAATGAAAAACTGTTTTTT.

The chain carries TRBV9 and TRBJ1-1; D is undetermined. The germline V and J ends were trimmed by 0 bases and 6 bases, with 9 bases remaining between them. CDR3 length equals 13 residues. In germline, CDR1 is SGDLS, CDR2 YYNGEE. The CDR3: CASSVAGGPEAFF. DNA of the CDR3: TGTGCCAGCAGCGTAGCTGGAGGGCCTGAAGCTTTCTTT.

The V call is TRBV9, the J call TRBJ2-1; unclear D gene. CDR1 is SGDLS, CDR2 YYNGEE, per germline. The CDR3 runs to 14 residues. V lost 1 base and J lost 5, with 10 bases in between. The CDR3 DNA is TGTGCCAGCAGCGTACTCCGGTTAGACAATGAGCAGTTCTTC. It specifies CASSVLRLDNEQFF.

V usage is TRBV28 and J usage is TRBJ2-1; TRBD2 matches at 9 bases. In germline, CDR1 is MDHEN, CDR2 SYDVKM. V dropped 5 bases and J dropped 4; count of bases not matched to a gene: 6. The CDR3 contains 15 residues. CDR3 coding DNA: TGTGCCAGCAGTAAAGCGGGAGGAGGATACAATGAGCAGTTCTTC. Translating gives CASSKAGGGYNEQFF.

The V call is TRBV7-9, the J call TRBJ1-2; 7 bases are shared with TRBD1. V trimming: 3 bases; J trimming: 8 bases; junction bases outside the gene matches: 3. In germline, CDR1 is SEHNR, CDR2 FQNEAQ (reference sequence). This CDR3 contains 12 residues. The CDR3 DNA is TGTGCCAGCAGCTTGACAGGGAGAGGCTACACCTTC. This codes for CASSLTGRGYTF.

The genes are TRBV6-1 and TRBJ2-7, with a weak D call TRBD1 (5 bases). V lost 3 bases, J lost 6 bases, and 9 bases lay in between. Germline V gene sequence: CDR1 MNHNS, CDR2 SASEGT. CDR3 length equals 12 residues. The CDR3 coding sequence is TGTGCCAGCAGTGAGTTGGGGCGCGAGCAGTACTTC. Amino acid sequence: CASSELGREQYF.

The V gene is TRBV15, the J gene TRBJ1-2, with TRBD1 matching 8 bases. From germline, CDR1 is LNHNV and CDR2 YYDKDF (reference sequence). Unmatched junction bases numbered 19, after V lost 8 bases and J lost 11 bases. The CDR3 has 15 residues. The CDR3 spells CATLLTGTGMNTYTF. CDR3 sequence (DNA): TGTGCCACCCTTCTTACCGGGACAGGCATGAACACGTACACCTTC. Drawing the rest from reference TRBV15 and TRBJ1-2, the complete variable domain is DAMVIQNPRYQVTQFGKPVTLSCSQTLNHNVMYWYQQKSSQAPKLLFHYYDKDFNNEADTPDNFQSRRPNTSFCFLDIRSPGLGDTAMYLCATLLTGTGMNTYTFGSGTRLTVV.

The chain joins TRBV5-8 to TRBJ1-1; 9 positions agree with TRBD1. After removal of 10 bases from V and 4 bases from J, the junction contained 11 bases not matched to a gene. Germline CDR1 SGHTS, CDR2 YDEGEE. This CDR3 contains 14 residues. CDR3 sequence (DNA): TGTGCCGGGAACAGGGGGCGACTCGGCACTGAAGCTTTCTTT. It translates to CAGNRGRLGTEAFF. Variable domain in full (rest from reference TRBV5-8 and TRBJ1-1): EAGVTQSPTHLIKTRGQQATLRCSPISGHTSVYWYQQALGLGLQFLLWYDEGEERNRGNFPPRFSGRQFPNYSSELNVNALELEDSALYLCAGNRGRLGTEAFFGQGTRLTVV.

This chain connects TRBV7-9 to TRBJ2-3, with TRBD2 identical over 12 bases. V dropped 0 bases and J dropped 6; count of bases not matched to a gene: 4. The CDR3 is made up of 16 amino acids. Per the germline V gene, CDR1 is SEHNR and CDR2 is FQNEAQ (reference sequence). CDR3 nucleotide sequence: TGTGCCAGCAGCTTAGCGCGACTAGCGGGAGCGGATACGCAGTATTTT. It yields the protein CASSLARLAGADTQYF.

This sequence joins TRBV6-6 and TRBJ2-2; 11 bases are a match to TRBD1. Per the germline V gene, CDR1 is MNHNY and CDR2 is SVGAGI (reference sequence). V gave up 6 bases and J gave up 1 base; unmatched junction bases: 4. This CDR3 has 16 amino acids. The CDR3 nucleotides are TGTGCCAGCAGGGACAGGGGGCGCGGGAACACCGGGGAGCTGTTTTTT. Protein product: CASRDRGRGNTGELFF.

The chain links TRBV5-6 to TRBJ2-3, with D perhaps TRBD1 (6 bases). The CDR3 contains 15 residues. The V end lost 3 bases, the J end lost 0 bases, and 11 bases lay between the germline ends. Germline CDR1 SGHDT, CDR2 YYEEEE. DNA for the CDR3: TGTGCCAGCAGCTCGACGGACAGAAGCACAGATACGCAGTATTTT. It encodes CASSSTDRSTDTQYF. Combining the CDR3 with reference TRBV5-6 and TRBJ2-3 gives the whole variable domain DAGVTQSPTHLIKTRGQQVTLRCSPKSGHDTVSWYQQALGQGPQFIFQYYEEEERQRGNFPDRFSGHQFPNYSSELNVNALLLGDSALYLCASSSTDRSTDTQYFGPGTRLTVL.

This rearrangement joins TRBV5-1 to TRBJ1-1, with D hard to call. The length of the CDR3 is 13 residues. Germline CDR1 is SGHRS and CDR2 is YFSETQ. V was pared by 0 bases and J by 7 bases, with 10 bases between. CDR3 coding DNA: TGCGCCAGCAGCTTGGGGGCAGTTGATGAAGCTTTCTTT. It codes for CASSLGAVDEAFF.

J is TRBJ1-2 and V is TRBV29-1; D gene ambiguous. Trimming removed 4 bases at V and 3 bases at J, with 21 bases between. The germline CDR1 and CDR2 sequences are SQVTM and ANQGSEA. The CDR3 totals 16 residues. The CDR3 loop reads CSVALLGPPPYYGYTF. In DNA, the CDR3 is TGCAGCGTTGCTCTTCTGGGCCCTCCACCTTACTATGGCTACACCTTC. Looking up the rest from reference TRBV29-1 and TRBJ1-2 gives the full variable domain: SAVISQKPSRDICQRGTSLTIQCQVDSQVTMMFWYRQQPGQSLTLIATANQGSEATYESGFVIDKFPISRPNLTFSTLTVSNMSPEDSSIYLCSVALLGPPPYYGYTFGSGTRLTVV.

This chain connects TRBV18 to TRBJ1-5; maybe TRBD1 (6 bases). The CDR3 is 15 residues long. Per the germline V gene, CDR1 is KGHSH and CDR2 is LQKENI. The V end lost 2 bases, the J end lost 4 bases, and 12 bases lay between the germline ends. The CDR3 DNA follows: TGTGCCAGCTCACCAGATGGGACAAGGAATCAGCCCCAGCATTTT. It specifies CASSPDGTRNQPQHF.

The chain employs TRBV28 and TRBJ2-1, with 8 bases aligning to TRBD2. The CDR3 is 15 amino acids. V was clipped by 8 bases and J by 6 bases; unmatched bases: 12. Germline lookup yields CDR1 MDHEN and CDR2 SYDVKM. The DNA of the CDR3 is TGTGCCAGCGGGGTAGCGGGGCCCTACTGCAATGAGCAGTTCTTC. This encodes CASGVAGPYCNEQFF. The entire variable domain, with the rest obtained from reference TRBV28 and TRBJ2-1, is as follows: DVKVTQSSRYLVKRTGEKVFLECVQDMDHENMFWYRQDPGLGLRLIYFSYDVKMKEKGDIPEGYSVSREKKERFSLILESASTNQTSMYLCASGVAGPYCNEQFFGPGTRLTVL.

The rearrangement uses TRBV5-6 and TRBJ2-7; D may be TRBD1 (5 bases). Germline-derived CDR1 and CDR2 are SGHDT and YYEEEE. Trimming removed 0 bases from V and 0 bases from J, with 16 bases in between. CDR3 size: 17 residues. CDR3 sequence: CASSLGTTGSSSYEQYF. DNA of the CDR3: TGTGCCAGCAGCTTGGGGACAACAGGATCGAGCTCCTACGAGCAGTACTTC.

This chain uses TRBV14 with TRBJ2-3; 9 positions match TRBD2. V dropped 4 bases and J dropped 2; count of bases not matched to a gene: 10. Germline V lookup: CDR1 SGHDN, CDR2 FVKESK. The CDR3 consists of 17 residues. The CDR3 sequence is CASSRNILAGITDTQYF. The CDR3 coding sequence is TGTGCCAGCAGCCGCAACATTCTAGCGGGGATCACAGATACGCAGTATTTT.

V is TRBV9 and J is TRBJ2-7, with D tentatively TRBD1 (6 bases). Germline V lookup: CDR1 SGDLS, CDR2 YYNGEE. This CDR3 is built from 15 residues. Trimming stripped 0 bases from V and 3 bases from J, with 13 bases between. The chain's CDR3 is CASSVDPTGLYEQYF. The CDR3 DNA sequence: TGTGCCAGCAGCGTAGATCCGACAGGCCTCTACGAGCAGTACTTC.

This rearrangement joins TRBV4-1 to TRBJ2-3, with 7 nucleotides matching TRBD2. The germline V gene encodes CDR1 MGHRA and CDR2 YSYEKL. The length of the CDR3 is 18 residues. V dropped 0 bases and J dropped 2; count of bases not matched to a gene: 11. DNA for the CDR3: TGCGCCAGCAGCCAAGATCAGCGGGACGAAACCTACACAGATACGCAGTATTTT. This encodes CASSQDQRDETYTDTQYF.

This chain links TRBV4-1 with TRBJ2-1; a possible D gene is TRBD2 (5 bases). The V and J ends lost 0 bases and 2 bases respectively, with 11 bases between them. This CDR3 contains 16 residues. Germline CDR1 and CDR2: MGHRA and YSYEKL. CDR3 nucleotides: TGCGCCAGCAGCCAAGAGCCCCGGGGAACCTACAATGAGCAGTTCTTC. Translating gives CASSQEPRGTYNEQFF.